This TCR beta chain is from a study of T cells in Graves' hyperthyroidism and ophthalmopathy. Findings and caveats of the study: Ophthalmopathy was model-predicted a median roughly 6.5 months pre-onset.

This clonotype was seen many times. The antigen remains unidentified. Amplification of TCR beta CDR3 regions was performed using RNA transcripts as template. Using the HTBI primer set, a first-round RT-PCR was run on the TCR CDR3. Using its own MiXCR run on the multiplex PCR reads, TCRdb lists one record per CDR3 protein. The sample yields 20,000 to 30,000 distinct CDR3 sequences, 49% seen once. Sequenced: blood. The TCR was taken from a woman in her forties with Graves' hyperthyroidism that later progressed to Graves' ophthalmopathy.

CDR3 amino acids: CASSQGGPEAFF. The CDR3 nucleotides are TGTGCCAGCAGCCAAGGAGGACCCGAAGCTTTCTTT. The V call is TRBV4-2, the J call TRBJ1-1; D not resolved. In germline, CDR1 is LGHNA, CDR2 YNFKEQ. V was shortened by 1 base and J by 8 bases, with 8 bases between the two germline ends. The CDR3 length is 12 residues.